These 24 T cell receptor beta chains were sequenced from one sample in a study of graft-versus-host responses after intestinal transplantation. Sequenced by immunoSEQ multiplex PCR; TCRdb stores in-frame clones only, minus some. Of approximately 130,000 clones listed, about 92% are singletons. The antigens for these receptors are not known. The source was unstimulated CD4+ T cells sorted from spleen or lymph node cells, collected before intestinal transplant. The receptors stem from a human donor who received an intestinal transplant.

The chain links TRBV7-7 to TRBJ1-4; 10 bases are a match to TRBD1. The V and J ends lost 5 bases and 8 bases, in that order; junction bases with no gene match: 2. CDR1 is SSHAT and CDR2 is FNYEAQ in the germline V gene (reference sequence). This CDR3 comprises 13 residues. For the CDR3, the DNA is TGTGCCAGCAGCCGGGACAGGGGAGAAAAACTGTTTTTT. Its protein product is CASSRDRGEKLFF. Drawing the rest from reference TRBV7-7 and TRBJ1-4, the complete variable domain is GAGVSQSPRYKVTKRGQDVTLRCDPISSHATLYWYQQALGQGPEFLTYFNYEAQPDKSGLPSDRFSAERPEGSISTLTIQRTEQRDSAMYRCASSRDRGEKLFFGSGTQLSVL.

The chain is built from TRBV2 and TRBJ1-4; no firm D call. The germline CDR1 and CDR2 sequences are SNHLY and FYNNEI. The CDR3 loop spans 10 amino acids. Trimming pared 8 bases from V and 10 bases from J, leaving 8 bases between. CDR3 DNA: TGTGCCAGCTCCTTGGGAAAACTGTTTTTT. This codes for CASSLGKLFF.

The chain carries TRBV7-9 and TRBJ2-5; the D gene could be TRBD1 or TRBD2 (5 bases each). Germline V gene sequence: CDR1 SEHNR, CDR2 FQNEAQ (reference sequence). Trimming took 4 bases from V and 3 from J, leaving 9 bases between them. The CDR3 is 13 residues long. The CDR3: CASSYGAKETQYF. As DNA, the CDR3 is TGTGCCAGCAGCTACGGGGCAAAAGAGACCCAGTACTTC.

The V gene is TRBV7-8, the J gene TRBJ2-7, with 7 bases aligning to TRBD2. CDR3 length equals 15 residues. The germline CDR1 and CDR2 sequences are SGHVS and FQNEAQ. J lost 0 bases, V lost 2 bases, and 4 bases had no gene match. CDR3 amino acids: CASSLRRGSSYEQYF. The DNA for the CDR3 is TGTGCCAGCAGCTTACGGCGGGGGAGCTCCTACGAGCAGTACTTC.

V gene TRBV6-1 combines with J gene TRBJ1-1; D is undetermined. The CDR3 runs 13 residues. CDR1 and CDR2 (germline): MNHNS, SASEGT. The ends were cut back, 6 bases at V and 4 bases at J, with 12 bases in the middle. The CDR3, as DNA: TGTGCCAGCAGCACGAGTTTAGGCACTGAAGCTTTCTTT. This gives the protein CASSTSLGTEAFF.

The chain carries TRBV19 and TRBJ2-7; 9 nucleotides match TRBD1. The CDR3 runs 15 residues. In germline, CDR1 is LNHDA, CDR2 SQIVND (reference sequence). The V and J ends lost 3 bases and 3 bases, in that order; junction bases with no gene match: 6. The CDR3 DNA reads as TGTGCCAGTAGTATCCCCGGGACAGGGAGCTACGAGCAGTACTTC. This encodes CASSIPGTGSYEQYF.

The DNA of the CDR3 is TGCGCCAGCAGCTTAGCGGGGCGGGACGGGGAGCTGTTTTTT. It specifies CASSLAGRDGELFF. The chain combines TRBV5-1 with TRBJ2-2; 7 nucleotides line up with TRBD2. The CDR3 has 14 amino acids. Germline assignment: CDR1 SGHRS and CDR2 YFSETQ. Trimming took 2 bases from V and 7 from J; bases not matched to a gene: 5.

V usage is TRBV6-5 and J usage is TRBJ2-3; D perhaps matches TRBD2 (5 bases). V shed 0 bases and J shed 4 bases, with 11 bases lying between them. Germline-derived CDR1 and CDR2 are MNHEY and SVGAGI. The CDR3 runs 15 residues. The CDR3 region has the DNA TGTGCCAGCAGTTACTCGCGTCGGGGTGCAGATACGCAGTATTTT. It encodes CASSYSRRGADTQYF.

This CDR3 reads CASSLGPGGTGELFF. CDR3 bases: TGTGCCAGCAGCTTGGGGCCAGGGGGGACCGGGGAGCTGTTTTTT. The V gene is TRBV5-6, the J gene TRBJ2-2, with a tentative D call TRBD1 (7 bases). This CDR3 has 15 amino acids. Between the trimmed V and J ends, which lost 0 bases and 5 bases, there was a span of 11 bases. Germline CDR1 reads SGHDT; CDR2 reads YYEEEE.

CDR3 protein: CATSIAGTPYNEQFF. The CDR3 DNA is TGTGCCACCAGCATTGCCGGGACACCATACAATGAGCAGTTCTTC. The chain has TRBV15 and TRBJ2-1, with D tentatively TRBD1 (6 bases). There are 15 residues in the CDR3. CDR1 and CDR2 from the germline V gene are LNHNV and YYDKDF (reference sequence). V was trimmed by 4 bases and J by 4 bases, leaving 14 bases between them.

The CDR3 sequence: CASSVDEGAAGYTF. CDR3 sequence (DNA): TGTGCCAGCAGCGTAGACGAGGGGGCGGCTGGCTACACCTTC. The rearrangement links TRBV9 to TRBJ1-2; 7 bases are shared with TRBD1. Germline CDR1 SGDLS, CDR2 YYNGEE. The V segment lost 0 bases and the J segment 7 bases; nucleotides outside the gene matches: 6. The CDR3 is 14 amino acids.

This clone has a handful of counts. The CDR3 sequence: CASQGGFNEKLFF. The CDR3 bases are TGTGCCAGCCAGGGAGGGTTTAATGAAAAACTGTTTTTT. This chain links TRBV7-9 with TRBJ1-4; a weak D match, TRBD1 (5 bases). Trimming pared 8 bases from V and 4 bases from J, leaving 11 bases between. The CDR3 has 13 amino acids. Germline V gene sequence: CDR1 SEHNR, CDR2 FQNEAQ (reference sequence).

V gene TRBV10-3 combines with J gene TRBJ2-3; TRBD1 agrees at 7 bases. Germline-derived CDR1 and CDR2 are ENHRY and SYGVKD. The CDR3 sequence is 16 residues long. The V segment lost 3 bases and the J segment 1 base; nucleotides outside the gene matches: 7. The CDR3 loop is CAISEYGQGGTDTQYF. DNA of the CDR3: TGTGCCATCAGTGAATACGGGCAGGGGGGCACAGATACGCAGTATTTT.

This clone has only a few counts. This sequence joins TRBV11-2 and TRBJ1-2; D is unresolved. The V gene lost 0 bases and the J gene lost 8 bases, with 13 bases spanning the gap. Germline lookup yields CDR1 SGHAT and CDR2 FQNNGV. CDR3 length: 14 amino acids. The CDR3 sequence: CASSLDRVGKGYTF. The CDR3, as DNA: TGTGCCAGCAGCTTAGATCGCGTGGGTAAAGGCTACACCTTC.

The rearrangement uses TRBV7-2 and TRBJ2-5, with D maybe TRBD2 (5 bases). Trimming stripped 5 bases from V and 2 bases from J, with 9 bases between. This CDR3 is 13 amino acids long. Germline values: CDR1 SGHTA, CDR2 FQGNSA. The CDR3 is CASSLERQETQYF. The CDR3 DNA sequence: TGTGCCAGCAGCCTCGAGCGGCAAGAGACCCAGTACTTC.

This clone was seen just once. The chain is built from TRBV7-2 and TRBJ2-1; 9 positions match TRBD1. There are 15 residues in the CDR3. CDR1 SGHTA and CDR2 FQGNSA come from the germline V gene. The V gene end was trimmed by 5 bases and the J gene end by 1 base; junction bases not matched to a gene: 3. The CDR3 loop is CASSADRGSYNEQFF. The CDR3 nucleotides are TGTGCCAGCAGCGCGGACAGGGGTTCCTACAATGAGCAGTTCTTC.

The J gene is TRBJ2-7, the V gene TRBV5-4, with 8 bases aligning to TRBD2. This CDR3 region has 15 residues. V trimming: 4 bases; J trimming: 3 bases; junction bases outside the gene matches: 9. Germline values: CDR1 SGHNT, CDR2 YYREEE (reference sequence). The CDR3 protein is CASSPRGGLGYEQYF. For the CDR3, the DNA is TGTGCCAGCAGCCCCCGGGGGGGGCTGGGCTACGAGCAGTACTTC. The variable domain in full, with the rest retrieved from reference TRBV5-4 and TRBJ2-7, is ETGVTQSPTHLIKTRGQQVTLRCSSQSGHNTVSWYQQALGQGPQFIFQYYREEENGRGNFPPRFSGLQFPNYSSELNVNALELDDSALYLCASSPRGGLGYEQYFGPGTRLTVT.

V is TRBV10-1 and J is TRBJ2-2; 8 bases are a match to TRBD2. Trimming removed 6 bases from V and 4 bases from J; junction bases left unmatched: 1. CDR3 length equals 13 residues. CDR1 and CDR2 from the germline V gene are WNHNN and SYGVQD (reference sequence). The CDR3: CASRGTSTGELFF. In nucleotides, the CDR3 is TGCGCCAGCAGAGGGACTAGCACCGGGGAGCTGTTTTTT.

The chain employs TRBV2 and TRBJ2-4, with D perhaps matching TRBD1 (5 bases). Trimming pared 6 bases from V and 0 bases from J, leaving 15 bases between. Germline V gives CDR1 SNHLY, CDR2 FYNNEI. The CDR3 is 16 amino acids. The CDR3 region is CASREQDLLAKNIQYF. As DNA, the CDR3 is TGTGCCAGCAGGGAACAGGACCTACTAGCCAAAAACATTCAGTACTTC.

This chain uses TRBV5-1 with TRBJ2-1; D gene unclear. CDR1 and CDR2 from the germline V gene are SGHRS and YFSETQ. This CDR3 has 16 residues. V dropped 0 bases and J dropped 0 bases, with 10 bases sitting between them. The CDR3 reads CASSLEPVSSYNEQFF. The CDR3 DNA is TGCGCCAGCAGCTTGGAACCGGTTAGCTCCTACAATGAGCAGTTCTTC.

The rearrangement joins TRBV7-2 to TRBJ2-1, with 7 bases matching TRBD2. CDR1 is SGHTA, CDR2 FQGNSA, per germline. CDR3 length: 15 residues. Germline trimming cut 5 bases from V and 7 bases from J; bases unmatched to any gene: 11. The CDR3 protein is CASSRGGSVWNEQFF. As DNA, the CDR3 is TGTGCCAGCAGCCGCGGGGGAAGCGTGTGGAATGAGCAGTTCTTC. The entire variable domain, with the rest obtained from reference TRBV7-2 and TRBJ2-1, is as follows: GAGVSQSPSNKVTEKGKDVELRCDPISGHTALYWYRQSLGQGLEFLIYFQGNSAPDKSGLPSDRFSAERTGGSVSTLTIQRTQQEDSAVYLCASSRGGSVWNEQFFGPGTRLTVL.

In DNA, the CDR3 is TGTGCCAGCAGTGTTGGGGTATTCTATGGCTACACCTTC. As protein: CASSVGVFYGYTF. The chain has TRBV2 and TRBJ1-2, with no clear D. V gave up 4 bases and J gave up 4 bases, with 10 bases separating them. This CDR3 spans 13 amino acids. In germline, CDR1 is SNHLY, CDR2 FYNNEI.

J is TRBJ1-2 and V is TRBV10-3; D is uncertain. Germline V gene sequence: CDR1 ENHRY, CDR2 SYGVKD. Trimming left V 0 bases short and J 4 bases short, with 3 bases between. This CDR3 is 12 amino acids long. This CDR3 is CAISESIYGYTF. The CDR3 DNA reads as TGTGCCATCAGTGAGTCGATCTATGGCTACACCTTC.

V gene TRBV4-1 combines with J gene TRBJ2-6; no clear D gene. V shed 1 base and J shed 2 bases, with 12 bases lying between them. The CDR3 is 17 amino acids. Germline V gives CDR1 MGHRA, CDR2 YSYEKL. CDR3 amino acids: CASSQGTSQAGANVLTF. The CDR3 DNA reads TGCGCCAGCAGCCAAGGAACGTCGCAGGCTGGGGCCAACGTCCTGACTTTC.